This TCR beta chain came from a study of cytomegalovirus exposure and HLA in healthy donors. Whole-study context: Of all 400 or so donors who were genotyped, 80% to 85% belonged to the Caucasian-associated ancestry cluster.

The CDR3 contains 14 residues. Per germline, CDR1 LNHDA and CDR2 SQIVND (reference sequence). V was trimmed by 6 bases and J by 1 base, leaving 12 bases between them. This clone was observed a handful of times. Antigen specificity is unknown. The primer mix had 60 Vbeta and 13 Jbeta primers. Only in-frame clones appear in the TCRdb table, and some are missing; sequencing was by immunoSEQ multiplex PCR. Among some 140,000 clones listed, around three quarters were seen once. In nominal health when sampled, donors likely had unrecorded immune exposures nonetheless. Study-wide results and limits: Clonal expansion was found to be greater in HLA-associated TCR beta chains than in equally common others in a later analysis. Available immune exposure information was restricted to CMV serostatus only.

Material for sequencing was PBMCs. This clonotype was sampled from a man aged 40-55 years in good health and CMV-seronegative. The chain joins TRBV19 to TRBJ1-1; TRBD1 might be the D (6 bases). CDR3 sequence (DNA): TGTGCCAGTAGACTCCGGGACAAGAACACTGAAGCTTTCTTT. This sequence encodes CASRLRDKNTEAFF.